One and the same sample provided the 25 T cell receptor beta chains below, sequenced in a study of T cells in Graves' hyperthyroidism and ophthalmopathy. What was amplified from RNA transcripts were TCR beta CDR3 regions. First-round RT-PCR targeting the TCR CDR3 was performed with the HTBI primer set. TCRdb called the multiplex PCR reads again in MiXCR, with one record for every CDR3 protein. The profile shows approximately 590,000 distinct CDR3 sequences, just over 45% of them singletons. The source material was peripheral blood or thyroid tissue (not recorded which). These receptors were obtained from a woman younger than 35 with Graves' hyperthyroidism.

This chain joins TRBV2 and TRBJ2-5, with 9 nucleotides matching TRBD2. The V segment lost 4 bases and the J segment 1 base; nucleotides outside the gene matches: 4. The CDR3 covers 15 residues. Looked up from germline, CDR1 is SNHLY and CDR2 is FYNNEI. CDR3 DNA sequence: TGTGCCAGCAGTGTGGTAGCGGGAGCCCAAGAGACCCAGTACTTC. This sequence encodes CASSVVAGAQETQYF.

This chain links TRBV11-2 with TRBJ1-1, with D unresolved. The CDR3 has 12 residues. Trimming left V 2 bases short and J 8 bases short, with 9 bases between. Germline CDR1 and CDR2: SGHAT and FQNNGV. CDR3 nucleotides: TGTGCCAGCAGCTTAATGAGGGCAGAAGCTTTCTTT. Protein sequence: CASSLMRAEAFF.

This clonotype was recorded once. The V gene is TRBV7-2, the J gene TRBJ2-7; D might be TRBD2 (5 bases). V lost 5 bases and J 4 bases, leaving 9 bases between the germline ends. Germline V gives CDR1 SGHTA, CDR2 FQGNSA. The CDR3 consists of 12 residues. The CDR3: CTSSGSFYEQYF. For the CDR3, the DNA is TGTACCAGCAGCGGGAGTTTTTACGAGCAGTACTTC.

J is TRBJ2-7 and V is TRBV29-1, with 7 bases matching TRBD1. The ends lost 6 bases at V and 0 bases at J; junction bases unmatched: 5. This CDR3 comprises 13 residues. Germline V gene data show CDR1 as SQVTM and CDR2 as ANQGSEA. CDR3 protein: CSVTGQSSYEQYF. CDR3 bases: TGCAGCGTGACGGGACAGAGCTCCTACGAGCAGTACTTC.

This clonotype was seen a few times. The CDR3 DNA reads TGTGCCAGCATCCCTGCTGGGGGTGAAGCTTTCTTT. This translates into CASIPAGGEAFF. The V and J genes are TRBV12-3 or TRBV12-4 and TRBJ1-1; D is possibly TRBD1 (5 bases). The ends were cut back, 7 bases at V and 7 bases at J, with 13 bases in the middle. CDR3 size: 12 residues.

The chain has TRBV7-9 and TRBJ2-5; D may be TRBD1 (6 bases). V lost 2 bases to trimming and J lost 3 bases, with 16 bases between them. CDR3 length equals 16 residues. In germline, CDR1 is SEHNR, CDR2 FQNEAQ (reference sequence). The CDR3 DNA reads as TGTGCCAGCAGCTTATATGGGGGCAGCTCCAAAGAGACCCAGTACTTC. This sequence encodes CASSLYGGSSKETQYF.

The chain has TRBV25-1 and TRBJ1-2, with 8 bases identical to TRBD1. Germline trimming cut 6 bases from V and 4 bases from J; bases unmatched to any gene: 13. The CDR3 loop spans 16 amino acids. CDR1 is MGHDK and CDR2 is SYGVNS in the germline V gene. The CDR3 DNA is TGTGCCAGCAGCATATCTGACGGACAGGGTATCTATGGCTACACCTTC. It yields the protein CASSISDGQGIYGYTF.

The gene calls are TRBV20-1 and TRBJ1-1; D remains unclear. The CDR3 extends over 13 amino acids. The V gene lost 1 base and the J gene lost 4 bases, with 10 bases spanning the gap. Germline V lookup: CDR1 DFQATT, CDR2 SNEGSKA (reference sequence). The CDR3 nucleotides read TGCAGTGCTAGAGTTGGCAGCGTCACTGAAGCTTTCTTT. It specifies CSARVGSVTEAFF.

In this sample, this clonotype turned up many times. The chain has TRBV7-9 and TRBJ1-6; no reliable D call. Germline assignment: CDR1 SEHNR and CDR2 FQNEAQ (reference sequence). The CDR3 runs to 14 residues. Trimming cost V 4 bases and J 13 bases, with 17 bases left between them. The CDR3, as DNA: TGTGCCAGCAGCTCCATCCGGGAACCCTTCCCCCTCCACTTT. Its protein product is CASSSIREPFPLHF. Looking up the rest from reference TRBV7-9 and TRBJ1-6 gives the full variable domain: DTGVSQNPRHKITKRGQNVTFRCDPISEHNRLYWYRQTLGQGPEFLTYFQNEAQLEKSRLLSDRFSAERPKGSFSTLEIQRTEQGDSAMYLCASSSIREPFPLHFGNGTRLTVT.

The gene calls are TRBV29-1 and TRBJ1-5; D is unresolved. The CDR3 covers 10 residues. Trimming took 8 bases from V and 4 from J, leaving 6 bases between them. The germline V gene encodes CDR1 SQVTM and CDR2 ANQGSEA. As DNA, the CDR3 is TGCAGCTCCCTAAATCAGCCCCAGCATTTT. This translates into CSSLNQPQHF.

This clonotype was seen more than once but under ten times. This CDR3 is CASRAGLASTDTQYF. CDR3 nucleotide sequence: TGTGCCAGCAGGGCGGGACTAGCGAGCACAGATACGCAGTATTTT. This chain links TRBV2 with TRBJ2-3; TRBD2 agrees at 10 bases. In germline, CDR1 is SNHLY, CDR2 FYNNEI. Germline trimming cut 6 bases from V and 0 bases from J; bases unmatched to any gene: 3. The CDR3 is 15 residues long.

This chain uses TRBV29-1 with TRBJ2-7; the D gene is possibly TRBD2 (6 bases). V gave up 4 bases and J gave up 4 bases, with 14 bases separating them. CDR3 length equals 13 residues. From germline, CDR1 is SQVTM and CDR2 ANQGSEA. CDR3 nucleotide sequence: TGCAGCGTTGGTCTCGCGGGAAGGTACGAGCAGTACTTC. It codes for CSVGLAGRYEQYF.

There are many counts of this clonotype. The genes are TRBV29-1 and TRBJ2-7; a possible D gene is TRBD1 (6 bases). This CDR3 contains 12 residues. The V and J ends lost 3 bases and 4 bases respectively, with 10 bases between them. CDR1 and CDR2 (germline): SQVTM, ANQGSEA. The chain's CDR3 is CSVDGQGYEQYF. The CDR3, as DNA: TGCAGCGTTGACGGCCAGGGGTACGAGCAGTACTTC.

This clonotype appeared a few times. CDR3 amino acids: CASSGGQVEAFF. CDR3 DNA: TGCGCCAGCAGCGGAGGACAGGTTGAAGCTTTCTTT. The chain is built from TRBV5-1 and TRBJ1-1; TRBD1 matches 7 bases. The germline V gene encodes CDR1 SGHRS and CDR2 YFSETQ. CDR3 length equals 12 residues. The V and J ends lost 4 bases and 7 bases, in that order; junction bases with no gene match: 4.

This clonotype was recorded at least ten times. The chain employs TRBV10-3 and TRBJ1-2; weak D call: TRBD1 (6 bases). Per germline, CDR1 ENHRY and CDR2 SYGVKD. The CDR3 is made up of 17 amino acids. V was clipped by 4 bases and J by 3 bases, with 21 bases between them. CDR3 DNA sequence: TGTGCCATCAGTGGAACAGGGAGGACTGTTGGAGACTATGGCTACACCTTC. Translating gives CAISGTGRTVGDYGYTF.

The chain has TRBV25-1 and TRBJ1-1, with no clear D. Trimming pared 7 bases from V and 1 base from J, leaving 10 bases between. Germline V lookup: CDR1 MGHDK, CDR2 SYGVNS. This CDR3 has 13 amino acids. CDR3 nucleotide sequence: TGTGCCAGCACCGAACGGGAGAACACTGAAGCTTTCTTT. Protein sequence: CASTERENTEAFF.

This clonotype was observed a few times. J is TRBJ1-5 and V is TRBV20-1; no firm D call. Between the trimmed V and J ends, which lost 1 base and 0 bases, there was a span of 4 bases. Germline V CDR1 and CDR2: DFQATT, SNEGSKA (reference sequence). The CDR3 covers 13 residues. CDR3 DNA sequence: TGCAGTGCTAGAGTGTATAGCAATCAGCCCCAGCATTTT. Residues: CSARVYSNQPQHF.

This clonotype was counted at least ten times. The J gene is TRBJ1-6, the V gene TRBV9; no clear D. The length of the CDR3 is 13 residues. Germline-derived CDR1 and CDR2 are SGDLS and YYNGEE. The V and J ends lost 0 bases and 7 bases respectively, with 5 bases between them. This CDR3 reads CASSVGANSPLHF. Written as DNA, the CDR3 is TGTGCCAGCAGCGTAGGGGCAAATTCACCCCTCCACTTT.

This clonotype was found a few times. The chain uses TRBV7-3 and TRBJ2-6; 11 bases align to TRBD1. CDR1 is SGHTA and CDR2 is FQGTGA in the germline V gene. The CDR3 runs to 19 residues. Germline trimming cut 3 bases from V and 1 base from J; bases unmatched to any gene: 8. This CDR3 is CASSFHFGTGGSGANVLTF. The CDR3 DNA follows: TGTGCCAGCAGCTTCCATTTCGGGACAGGGGGATCTGGGGCCAACGTCCTGACTTTC.

This clonotype showed up just a few times. Its ends do not fully match the called genes, so a read error is possible. CDR3 protein: CASSFGQGGNTEAFF. Here the CDR3 DNA reads TGTGCCAGCAGTTTCGGACAAGGAGGGAACACTGAAGCTTTCTTT. The rearrangement uses TRBV24-1 and TRBJ1-1; perhaps TRBD1 as D (5 bases). The germline gives CDR1 KGHDR, CDR2 SFDVKD. The CDR3 spans 15 residues.

There are many counts of this clonotype. The chain carries TRBV15 and TRBJ1-2, with D unresolved. Looked up from germline, CDR1 is LNHNV and CDR2 is YYDKDF (reference sequence). V lost 0 bases and J 1 base, leaving 12 bases between the germline ends. CDR3 length equals 16 residues. The CDR3 nucleotides read TGTGCCACCAGCAGAGATGGTGGCGCGGATAACTATGGCTACACCTTC. Its protein product is CATSRDGGADNYGYTF.

The sample holds many counts of this clonotype. J is TRBJ2-7 and V is TRBV2; 8 bases line up with TRBD1. This CDR3 comprises 14 residues. V lost 7 bases to trimming and J lost 1 base; unmatched junction nucleotides: 6. CDR1 SNHLY and CDR2 FYNNEI come from the germline V gene. The CDR3 DNA follows: TGTGCCAGCACCGGGACAGGCGTTTCCTACGAGCAGTACTTC. Its translation is CASTGTGVSYEQYF.

The gene calls are TRBV5-1 and TRBJ1-1; D gene ambiguous. Deletions cut 0 bases from V and 0 bases from J, with 12 bases between. This CDR3 has 16 residues. The germline gives CDR1 SGHRS, CDR2 YFSETQ. The CDR3 loop reads CASSLGLWGLNTEAFF. The CDR3 coding sequence is TGCGCCAGCAGCTTGGGGTTGTGGGGATTGAACACTGAAGCTTTCTTT.

This sequence joins TRBV7-2 and TRBJ2-7; D is unresolved. CDR1 is SGHTA, CDR2 FQGNSA, per germline. Trimming took 5 bases from V and 3 from J, leaving 11 bases between them. The CDR3 is 13 residues long. CDR3 nucleotides: TGTGCCAGCAGCCCCACGGACGGCTACGAGCAGTACTTC. As protein: CASSPTDGYEQYF. The full variable domain, completed using reference TRBV7-2 and TRBJ2-7, is GAGVSQSPSNKVTEKGKDVELRCDPISGHTALYWYRQSLGQGLEFLIYFQGNSAPDKSGLPSDRFSAERTGGSVSTLTIQRTQQEDSAVYLCASSPTDGYEQYFGPGTRLTVT.

A few counts support this clonotype. An end of the junction does not agree with germline; a read error may underlie this. The genes are TRBV10-3 and TRBJ2-6, with 8 nucleotides matching TRBD2. Germline V CDR1 and CDR2: ENHRY, SYGVKD. The CDR3 loop spans 16 amino acids. This CDR3 reads CASSYSGGTGANVLTF. The CDR3 DNA follows: TGTGCCAGCAGTTACTCGGGAGGGACTGGGGCCAACGTCCTGACTTTC.